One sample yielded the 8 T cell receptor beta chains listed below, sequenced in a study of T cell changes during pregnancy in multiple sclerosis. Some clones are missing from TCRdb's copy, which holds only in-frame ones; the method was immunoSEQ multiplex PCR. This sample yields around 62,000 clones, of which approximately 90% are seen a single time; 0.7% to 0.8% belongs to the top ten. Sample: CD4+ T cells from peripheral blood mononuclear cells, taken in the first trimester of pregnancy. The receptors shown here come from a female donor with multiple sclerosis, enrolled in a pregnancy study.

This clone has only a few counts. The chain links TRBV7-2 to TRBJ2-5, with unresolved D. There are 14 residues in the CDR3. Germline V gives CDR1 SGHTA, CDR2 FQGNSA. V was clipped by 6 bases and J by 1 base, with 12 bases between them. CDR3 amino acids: CASSPTRGQETQYF. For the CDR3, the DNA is TGTGCCAGCAGTCCTACTCGAGGCCAAGAGACCCAGTACTTC.

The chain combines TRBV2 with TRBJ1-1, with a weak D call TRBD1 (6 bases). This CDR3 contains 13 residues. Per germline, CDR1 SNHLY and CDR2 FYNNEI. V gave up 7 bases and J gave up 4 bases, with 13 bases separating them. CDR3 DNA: TGTGCCAGCAATCGTGGGGGCGGCACTGAAGCTTTCTTT. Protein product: CASNRGGGTEAFF.

The CDR3 region is CASSERTRQETQYF. The CDR3 coding sequence is TGTGCCAGCAGTGAGAGGACAAGACAAGAGACCCAGTACTTC. The chain combines TRBV6-1 with TRBJ2-5; D may be TRBD1 (5 bases). V lost 3 bases, J lost 2 bases, and 10 bases lay in between. Germline lookup yields CDR1 MNHNS and CDR2 SASEGT. The CDR3 length is 14 residues.

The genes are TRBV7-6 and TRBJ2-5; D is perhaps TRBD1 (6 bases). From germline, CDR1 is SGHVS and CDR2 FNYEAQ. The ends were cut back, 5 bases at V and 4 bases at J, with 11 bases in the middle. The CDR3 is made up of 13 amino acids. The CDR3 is CASSAQGRETQYF. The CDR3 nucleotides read TGTGCCAGCAGCGCCCAGGGGAGAGAGACCCAGTACTTC.

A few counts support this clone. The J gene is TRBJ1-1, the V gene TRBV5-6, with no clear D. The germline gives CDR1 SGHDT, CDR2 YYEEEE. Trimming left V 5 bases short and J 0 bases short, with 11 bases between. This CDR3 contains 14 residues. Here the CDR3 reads CASRAAFMNTEAFF. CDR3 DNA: TGTGCCAGCAGAGCCGCTTTCATGAACACTGAAGCTTTCTTT.

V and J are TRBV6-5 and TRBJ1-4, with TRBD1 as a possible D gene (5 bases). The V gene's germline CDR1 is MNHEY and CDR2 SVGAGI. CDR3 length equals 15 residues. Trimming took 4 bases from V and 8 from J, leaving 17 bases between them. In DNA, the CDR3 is TGTGCCAGCAGTTCCGGATCGGGGGTGGGGGAAAAACTGTTTTTT. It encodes CASSSGSGVGEKLFF.

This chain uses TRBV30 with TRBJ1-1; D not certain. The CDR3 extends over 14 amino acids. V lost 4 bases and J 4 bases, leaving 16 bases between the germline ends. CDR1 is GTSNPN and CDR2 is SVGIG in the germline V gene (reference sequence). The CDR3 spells CAWNLGFVATEAFF. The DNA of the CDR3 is TGTGCCTGGAACCTCGGGTTCGTGGCCACTGAAGCTTTCTTT.

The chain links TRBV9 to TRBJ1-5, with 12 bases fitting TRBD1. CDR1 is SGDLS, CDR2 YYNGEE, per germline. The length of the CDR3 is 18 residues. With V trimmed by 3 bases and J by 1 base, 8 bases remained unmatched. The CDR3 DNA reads TGTGCCAGCAGCGGAGGGACAGGGGGCTTGGGGAGCAATCAGCCCCAGCATTTT. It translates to CASSGGTGGLGSNQPQHF.